A single sample is the source of the 13 T cell receptor beta chains below, sequenced in a study of T cell responses to AZD1222 COVID-19 vaccine. Here immunoSEQ multiplex PCR was the method, and the copy in TCRdb shows in-frame clones only, minus some. The table records approximately 110,000 clones, around 94% of them present only once. The input for sequencing was peripheral blood, taken on day 0 of AZD1222 vaccination. All receptors come from an adult in good health.

The J gene is TRBJ1-6, the V gene TRBV6-1, with D unresolved. This CDR3 has 16 amino acids. The V end lost 4 bases, the J end lost 0 bases, and 10 bases lay between the germline ends. Germline V gives CDR1 MNHNS, CDR2 SASEGT. CDR3 sequence (DNA): TGTGCCAGCAGTGGCCGGGGTAGCTCCTATAATTCACCCCTCCACTTT. Protein: CASSGRGSSYNSPLHF.

The chain joins TRBV6-1 to TRBJ1-5, with D unclear. Germline CDR1 is MNHNS and CDR2 is SASEGT. CDR3 size: 11 residues. Trimming left V 3 bases short and J 8 bases short, with 5 bases between. CDR3 loop: CASSEEEPQHF. The CDR3 region has the DNA TGTGCCAGCAGTGAGGAGGAGCCCCAGCATTTT.

J is TRBJ2-2 and V is TRBV19, with a tentative D call TRBD1 (5 bases). The CDR3 has 16 amino acids. Trimming removed 8 bases from V and 4 bases from J, with 20 bases in between. CDR1 LNHDA and CDR2 SQIVND come from the germline V gene (reference sequence). CDR3: CASRGLVTGATGELFF. CDR3 DNA: TGTGCCAGTCGCGGCCTCGTTACAGGCGCCACCGGGGAGCTGTTTTTT. Full variable domain (remainder filled in from reference TRBV19 and TRBJ2-2): DGGITQSPKYLFRKEGQNVTLSCEQNLNHDAMYWYRQDPGQGLRLIYYSQIVNDFQKGDIAEGYSVSREKKESFPLTVTSAQKNPTAFYLCASRGLVTGATGELFFGEGSRLTVL.

The count of this clone is one. This rearrangement joins TRBV5-4 to TRBJ1-1; 9 bases fit TRBD1. This CDR3 has 16 amino acids. Germline trimming cut 3 bases from V and 4 bases from J; bases unmatched to any gene: 10. CDR1 and CDR2 from the germline V gene are SGHNT and YYREEE (reference sequence). CDR3 protein: CASSSLTGGWGTEAFF. CDR3 sequence (DNA): TGTGCCAGCAGCTCACTCACAGGGGGCTGGGGCACTGAAGCTTTCTTT. Using reference TRBV5-4 and TRBJ1-1 for the parts outside the CDR3, the full variable domain is ETGVTQSPTHLIKTRGQQVTLRCSSQSGHNTVSWYQQALGQGPQFIFQYYREEENGRGNFPPRFSGLQFPNYSSELNVNALELDDSALYLCASSSLTGGWGTEAFFGQGTRLTVV.

V and J are TRBV18 and TRBJ1-4; possible D gene TRBD1, 5 bases. Trimming stripped 4 bases from V and 5 bases from J, with 11 bases between. CDR3 size: 14 residues. CDR1 and CDR2 from the germline V gene are KGHSH and LQKENI. The CDR3 loop reads CASSRGTVNEKLFF. CDR3 coding DNA: TGTGCCAGCTCACGAGGGACGGTGAATGAAAAACTGTTTTTT.

The chain recombines TRBV20-1 with TRBJ2-7, with TRBD2 matching 10 bases. V lost 3 bases, J lost 3 bases, and 8 bases stayed unmatched. This CDR3 contains 15 residues. Looked up from germline, CDR1 is DFQATT and CDR2 is SNEGSKA (reference sequence). The CDR3 coding sequence is TGCAGTGCTAGTGCGGTCGCTAGCGGGAGCTACGAGCAGTACTTC. Translating gives CSASAVASGSYEQYF.

CDR3 nucleotide sequence: TGTGCCAGCAGAAGAGGACAGGGGGCCAGGTACACCGGGGAGCTGTTTTTT. Translating gives CASRRGQGARYTGELFF. The V call is TRBV7-8, the J call TRBJ2-2; 11 bases align to TRBD1. With 6 bases clipped from V and 3 bases from J, the junction kept 9 bases outside the gene matches. CDR1 is SGHVS and CDR2 is FQNEAQ in the germline V gene. The CDR3 extends over 17 amino acids.

This clone was detected only once. The chain uses TRBV19 and TRBJ1-5, with unresolved D. Germline V gives CDR1 LNHDA, CDR2 SQIVND (reference sequence). The CDR3 is made up of 13 amino acids. The V and J ends lost 10 bases and 0 bases respectively, with 10 bases between them. Written as DNA, the CDR3 is TGTGCCACGCAGTCCCTTAGCAATCAGCCCCAGCATTTT. It specifies CATQSLSNQPQHF. The full variable domain, in which reference TRBV19 and TRBJ1-5 provide the parts outside the CDR3, is DGGITQSPKYLFRKEGQNVTLSCEQNLNHDAMYWYRQDPGQGLRLIYYSQIVNDFQKGDIAEGYSVSREKKESFPLTVTSAQKNPTAFYLCATQSLSNQPQHFGDGTRLSIL.

The J gene is TRBJ1-2, the V gene TRBV28; possible D gene TRBD1, 5 bases. There are 16 residues in the CDR3. Germline loops: CDR1 MDHEN, CDR2 SYDVKM. The V gene lost 1 base and the J gene lost 6 bases, with 18 bases spanning the gap. The CDR3: CASSLYSAGPADGYTF. CDR3 in DNA: TGTGCCAGCAGTTTATATAGCGCAGGGCCCGCCGATGGCTACACCTTC.

The chain employs TRBV11-1 and TRBJ1-1; D may be TRBD1 (5 bases). V dropped 0 bases and J dropped 6 bases, with 8 bases sitting between them. CDR3 length: 13 amino acids. The germline V gene has CDR1 SGHAT and CDR2 FQDESV (reference sequence). The CDR3 protein is CASSLAEGPEAFF. The CDR3 nucleotides read TGTGCCAGCAGCTTAGCGGAGGGGCCTGAAGCTTTCTTT.

This sequence joins TRBV7-2 and TRBJ1-5; perhaps TRBD1 as D (5 bases). CDR3 size: 15 residues. The germline V gene encodes CDR1 SGHTA and CDR2 FQGNSA. Trimming cost V 1 base and J 7 bases, with 14 bases left between them. CDR3 residues: CASSLDPGAQQPQHF. CDR3 nucleotide sequence: TGTGCCAGCAGCTTAGATCCCGGGGCACAACAGCCCCAGCATTTT. The variable domain in full, with the rest retrieved from reference TRBV7-2 and TRBJ1-5, is GAGVSQSPSNKVTEKGKDVELRCDPISGHTALYWYRQSLGQGLEFLIYFQGNSAPDKSGLPSDRFSAERTGGSVSTLTIQRTQQEDSAVYLCASSLDPGAQQPQHFGDGTRLSIL.

This chain connects TRBV24-1 to TRBJ1-2; D remains unclear. V was trimmed by 6 bases and J by 3 bases, leaving 28 bases between them. CDR3 length equals 19 residues. Germline V lookup: CDR1 KGHDR, CDR2 SFDVKD. CDR3 sequence: CATSQSTGRPPSQDYGYTF. As DNA, the CDR3 is TGTGCCACCAGTCAGTCCACGGGGAGGCCTCCATCCCAAGACTATGGCTACACCTTC.

This chain uses TRBV28 with TRBJ2-7; TRBD1 matches at 9 bases. The CDR3 extends over 16 amino acids. The trim removed 5 bases at V and 1 base at J, leaving 9 bases unmatched. From germline, CDR1 is MDHEN and CDR2 SYDVKM. In DNA form, the CDR3 reads TGTGCCAGCAGTCTACCACGGACAGGGGTTTCCTACGAGCAGTACTTC. Translated, it gives CASSLPRTGVSYEQYF.